Sequencing of this T cell receptor (beta chain) was carried out in a study of blood T cell repertoires in COVID-19. As handled by the study authors: Quantification of nucleated cells was approximated via reference gene primer amplification. Data came from immunoSEQ multiplex PCR; TCRdb stores just in-frame clones and leaves some out. The V and J calls and clone size were taken over from that table, and D and trimming were inferred from the DNA. Of some 110,000 clones in the sample, roughly 83% were seen once. From germline, CDR1 is MNHEY and CDR2 SVGEGT. The V end was cut by 4 bases, the J end by 7 bases, with 14 bases between. This CDR3 is built from 13 residues.

This receptor was identified in an elderly woman with active or convalescent COVID-19. The material sequenced was peripheral blood. The chain uses TRBV6-2 or TRBV6-3 and TRBJ2-7; D may be TRBD1 (6 bases). The chain's CDR3 is CASSFLDRGEQYF. DNA for the CDR3: TGTGCCAGCAGTTTCCTGGACAGAGGGGAGCAGTACTTC.